This T cell receptor beta chain was sequenced for a study of brain T cells in children with intractable seizures. Overall study results and limits: Viral specificity was inferred only from CDR3 similarity; HCMV serostatus was unknown.

Assay: immunoSEQ multiplex PCR; the TCRdb copy retains only in-frame clones and omits some. The sample yields 340,000 or so clones, about 93% seen once. Time point noted: blood from clinic visit 5 months post-surgery; TSC patient then seizure free. The sequenced cases were selected for having the highest brain T cell transcript signatures. Patients received at least one anti-epileptic drug before surgery. About this clone: Antigen specificity is unknown.

This specimen consisted of peripheral blood, obtained more than 4 months after surgery. The clonotype comes from a boy in the first two years of life with tuberous sclerosis and intractable seizures.

This CDR3 reads CASSLVPDYEQYF. In nucleotides, the CDR3 is TGTGCCAGCAGCTTAGTGCCGGACTACGAGCAGTACTTC. V gene TRBV7-9 combines with J gene TRBJ2-7; D ambiguous. With 1 base removed from V and 3 bases from J, the gap between germline ends came to 7 bases. Per germline, CDR1 SEHNR and CDR2 FQNEAQ (reference sequence). This CDR3 is built from 13 residues.